The 17 T cell receptor beta chains below all came from one sample that was sequenced in a study of blood T cell repertoires in COVID-19. Clones were read by immunoSEQ multiplex PCR, and TCRdb kept only the in-frame ones, dropping some. The sample holds under 55,000 clones, around 85% seen once. The sample comprised peripheral blood. Receptors originate from a human donor in a cohort sampled during active COVID-19.

The chain uses TRBV6-2 or TRBV6-3 and TRBJ2-7; tentative D call: TRBD2 (6 bases). The CDR3 has 15 residues. CDR1 and CDR2 (germline): MNHEY, SVGEGT. The ends were cut back, 2 bases at V and 7 bases at J, with 18 bases in the middle. The CDR3 DNA is TGTGCCAGCAGTTACGTTCGCGGGACCCTTAAGGAGCAGTACTTC. Protein: CASSYVRGTLKEQYF.

The V gene is TRBV7-2, the J gene TRBJ2-3; the match to TRBD1 covers 10 bases. J was trimmed by 0 bases and V by 5 bases; bases with no gene match: 5. CDR3 length equals 16 residues. Germline CDR1 is SGHTA and CDR2 is FQGNSA. CDR3: CASSPGTGASTDTQYF. DNA for the CDR3: TGTGCCAGCAGCCCCGGGACAGGGGCGAGCACAGATACGCAGTATTTT.

This clone was seen more than once but under ten times. The V and J genes are TRBV7-9 and TRBJ1-1, with 8 bases that match TRBD1. The V gene end was trimmed by 6 bases and the J gene end by 4 bases; junction bases not matched to a gene: 4. The CDR3 runs to 13 residues. Germline assignment: CDR1 SEHNR and CDR2 FQNEAQ (reference sequence). The CDR3 reads CASSRQGPTEAFF. Written as DNA, the CDR3 is TGTGCCAGCAGTCGACAGGGGCCCACTGAAGCTTTCTTT.

About this clone itself: A junction end diverges from the germline sequence, so it may reflect a read error. J is TRBJ1-1 and V is TRBV6-5, with unresolved D. The CDR3 sequence is 14 residues long. Germline-derived CDR1 and CDR2 are MNHEY and SVGAGI. In DNA, the CDR3 is TGTGCCAGCAGTTACCACCCAACGAAGACTGAAGCTTTTTTT. The encoded protein is CASSYHPTKTEAFF.

The chain employs TRBV6-5 and TRBJ2-3; TRBD2 matches 13 bases. Looked up from germline, CDR1 is MNHEY and CDR2 is SVGAGI. The V segment lost 10 bases and the J segment 11 bases; nucleotides outside the gene matches: 12. The CDR3 loop spans 14 amino acids. CDR3 coding DNA: TGTGCCACTAGAACTAGCGGGGGGGCCGGTGGGCAGTATTTT. Translated: CATRTSGGAGGQYF.

A few counts support this clone. This chain joins TRBV7-8 and TRBJ1-1; D is ambiguous. Between the trimmed V and J ends, which lost 3 bases and 2 bases, there was a span of 7 bases. The CDR3 extends over 13 amino acids. The germline gives CDR1 SGHVS, CDR2 FQNEAQ. In DNA, the CDR3 is TGTGCCAGCAGCTTCCGACTAAACACTGAAGCTTTCTTT. It codes for CASSFRLNTEAFF.

This clone was detected only a few times. The chain carries TRBV5-1 and TRBJ1-1; 8 bases match TRBD1. This CDR3 spans 13 amino acids. The germline V gene has CDR1 SGHRS and CDR2 YFSETQ. J was trimmed by 6 bases and V by 2 bases; bases with no gene match: 3. Here the CDR3 DNA reads TGCGCCAGCAGCTTCGGACAGGGATCTGAAGCTTTCTTT. Translating it yields CASSFGQGSEAFF.

This chain joins TRBV19 and TRBJ1-1; 9 positions agree with TRBD1. The CDR3 contains 16 residues. Looked up from germline, CDR1 is LNHDA and CDR2 is SQIVND (reference sequence). Trimming cost V 7 bases and J 6 bases; bases outside gene matches: 15. CDR3 coding DNA: TGTGCCAGTACCCCCCTTCTGGGGACAGGGAAGGCTGAAGCTTTCTTT. The encoded protein is CASTPLLGTGKAEAFF.

This clone was detected once. The chain uses TRBV30 and TRBJ2-3; 7 nucleotides agree with TRBD2. After removal of 4 bases from V and 10 bases from J, the junction contained 14 bases not matched to a gene. The CDR3 loop spans 14 amino acids. Germline values: CDR1 GTSNPN, CDR2 SVGIG (reference sequence). The CDR3 sequence is CAWKAGREMGAQYF. Here the CDR3 DNA reads TGTGCCTGGAAGGCGGGGCGGGAGATGGGAGCGCAGTATTTT. Variable domain in full (rest from reference TRBV30 and TRBJ2-3): SQTIHQWPATLVQPVGSPLSLECTVEGTSNPNLYWYRQAAGRGLQLLFYSVGIGQISSEVPQNLSASRPQDRQFILSSKKLLLSDSGFYLCAWKAGREMGAQYFGPGTRLTVL.

This chain uses TRBV18 with TRBJ2-7; 8 positions agree with TRBD2. The CDR3 consists of 15 residues. J was trimmed by 2 bases and V by 0 bases; bases with no gene match: 3. Germline assignment: CDR1 KGHSH and CDR2 LQKENI. This CDR3 is CASSPPRGGPYEQYF. The CDR3 DNA is TGTGCCAGCTCACCACCCCGGGGGGGTCCCTACGAGCAGTACTTC. Combining the CDR3 with reference TRBV18 and TRBJ2-7 gives the whole variable domain NAGVMQNPRHLVRRRGQEARLRCSPMKGHSHVYWYRQLPEEGLKFMVYLQKENIIDESGMPKERFSAEFPKEGPSILRIQQVVRGDSAAYFCASSPPRGGPYEQYFGPGTRLTVT.

DNA of the CDR3: TGTGCCAGCAGCGTCGCCAGGGGTGTTGAGACCCAGTACTTC. This sequence encodes CASSVARGVETQYF. The gene calls are TRBV6-5 and TRBJ2-5; a weak D match, TRBD1 (6 bases). CDR1 and CDR2 (germline): MNHEY, SVGAGI. The length of the CDR3 is 14 residues. V shed 6 bases and J shed 5 bases, with 16 bases lying between them.

Only a few counts were recorded for this clone. V gene TRBV6-5 combines with J gene TRBJ2-3, with 8 bases fitting TRBD1. The germline V gene encodes CDR1 MNHEY and CDR2 SVGAGI. The CDR3 length is 15 residues. V shed 6 bases and J 4 bases; nucleotides not matched to a gene: 9. For the CDR3, the DNA is TGTGCCAGCAGCCCAGGACAGGGCTCCGCAGATACGCAGTATTTT. This sequence encodes CASSPGQGSADTQYF.

This clone was recorded only once. V and J are TRBV27 and TRBJ2-7; 10 bases map to TRBD1. Germline CDR1 is MNHEY and CDR2 is SMNVEV (reference sequence). Trimming cost V 5 bases and J 7 bases; bases outside gene matches: 11. The CDR3 totals 15 residues. As DNA, the CDR3 is TGTGCCAGCAGTCGAGAGGGACAGGGGTATGGAGAGCAGTACTTC. Amino acid sequence: CASSREGQGYGEQYF.

This chain connects TRBV9 to TRBJ2-1; TRBD2 matches 9 bases. The CDR3 sequence is 15 residues long. Per germline, CDR1 SGDLS and CDR2 YYNGEE. V was clipped by 3 bases and J by 3 bases; unmatched bases: 4. CDR3 DNA: TGTGCCAGCAGCGGCGGGACTAGCCGCTACAATGAGCAGTTCTTC. Translation: CASSGGTSRYNEQFF.

This chain connects TRBV12-3 or TRBV12-4 to TRBJ1-1, with D unresolved. The CDR3 length is 12 residues. The ends were cut back, 3 bases at V and 7 bases at J, with 9 bases in the middle. The CDR3 nucleotides read TGTGCCAGCAGTTTGGCTCTGCTTGAAGCTTTCTTT. Translated, it gives CASSLALLEAFF.

This clone was counted once. The rearrangement uses TRBV7-8 and TRBJ2-7; no firm D call. Germline CDR1 and CDR2: SGHVS and FQNEAQ. The CDR3 has 14 residues. V lost 0 bases and J 0 bases, leaving 6 bases between the germline ends. CDR3 sequence: CASSLAEFSYEQYF. CDR3 sequence (DNA): TGTGCCAGCAGCTTAGCAGAGTTCTCCTACGAGCAGTACTTC.

The chain links TRBV5-8 to TRBJ1-4; TRBD1 agrees at 9 bases. The CDR3 has 13 residues. Losses at the gene ends were 4 bases for V and 8 bases for J; bases not matched to a gene: 3. Germline V gene data show CDR1 as SGHTS and CDR2 as YDEGEE. As DNA, the CDR3 is TGTGCCAGCAGCCAGGACAGGGGCGAAAAACTGTTTTTT. This sequence encodes CASSQDRGEKLFF. The whole variable domain, filled in from reference TRBV5-8 and TRBJ1-4, reads EAGVTQSPTHLIKTRGQQATLRCSPISGHTSVYWYQQALGLGLQFLLWYDEGEERNRGNFPPRFSGRQFPNYSSELNVNALELEDSALYLCASSQDRGEKLFFGSGTQLSVL.